This TCR beta chain was obtained from a study of immune characterization of retroperitoneal liposarcoma. TCRdb re-called the PCR reads with MiXCR, one entry per CDR3 protein. This table holds some 6,600 distinct CDR3 sequences, about 29% found once. The germline CDR1 and CDR2 sequences are KGHDR and SFDVKD. V lost 3 bases and J 7 bases, leaving 9 bases between the germline ends. The CDR3 is 13 residues long. Sequenced material: tumor tissue. The origin of this receptor is a female donor with retroperitoneal liposarcoma. The rearrangement uses TRBV24-1 and TRBJ2-1; D unclear. The CDR3 nucleotides read TGTGCCACCAGTGATCGCCATAAAAATGAGCAGTTCTTC. It is translated as CATSDRHKNEQFF.